This T cell receptor (beta chain) was captured in a study of Graves' ophthalmopathy and Graves' hyperthyroidism. Study results and limitations: Sensitivity reached 55% to 71% and specificity around 76% when the model predicted ophthalmopathy progression.

Per the germline V gene, CDR1 is SGHTA and CDR2 is FQGNSA. The V gene end was trimmed by 5 bases and the J gene end by 6 bases; junction bases not matched to a gene: 7. The CDR3 runs to 15 residues. In its sample, this clonotype was seen many times. Its antigen is as yet unknown. From RNA, the CDR3 regions of TCR beta chains were amplified and sequenced. Second-round multiplex PCR came after a first-round RT-PCR that employed HTBI primers. From the multiplex PCR reads, TCRdb called clonotypes with MiXCR, one entry per CDR3 protein. The sample lists around 1.1 million distinct CDR3 sequences; about 40% were seen once.

The specimen was peripheral blood or thyroid tissue (not recorded which). The sequence was collected from an adult man with Graves' hyperthyroidism. The chain is built from TRBV7-2 and TRBJ2-2, with 9 positions matching TRBD1. CDR3 coding DNA: TGTGCCAGCAGCATTCGGACAGGGGACGCCGGGGAGCTGTTTTTT. This translates into CASSIRTGDAGELFF.